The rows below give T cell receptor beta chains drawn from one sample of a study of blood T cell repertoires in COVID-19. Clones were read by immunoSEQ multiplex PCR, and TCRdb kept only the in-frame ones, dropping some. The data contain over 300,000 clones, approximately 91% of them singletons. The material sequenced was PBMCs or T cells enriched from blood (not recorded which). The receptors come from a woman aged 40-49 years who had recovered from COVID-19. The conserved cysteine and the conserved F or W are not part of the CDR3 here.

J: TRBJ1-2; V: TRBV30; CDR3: AWSEKQYGYT
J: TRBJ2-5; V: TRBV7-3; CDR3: ASSPGLAGSLETQY
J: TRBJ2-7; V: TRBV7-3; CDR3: ASSSGQGFDEQY
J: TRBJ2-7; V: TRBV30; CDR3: AWSVLIDYEQY
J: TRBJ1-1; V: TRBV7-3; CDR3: ASSQQDNTEAF
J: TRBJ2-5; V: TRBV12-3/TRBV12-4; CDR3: ASSLEGGGTQY
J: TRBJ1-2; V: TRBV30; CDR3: AWRGQGATGYT
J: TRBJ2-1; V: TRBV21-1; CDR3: ASSKGQGEQF
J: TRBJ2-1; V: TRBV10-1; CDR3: ASSEIPRGRNEQF
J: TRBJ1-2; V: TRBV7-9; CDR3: ASSSSWTGRTIGYGYT
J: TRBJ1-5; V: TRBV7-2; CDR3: ASSVDRAYSNQPQH
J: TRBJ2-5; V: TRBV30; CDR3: AWSAKETQY
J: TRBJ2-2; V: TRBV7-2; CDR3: ASRIGLAGGELF
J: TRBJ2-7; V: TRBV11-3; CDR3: ASSLGHRGYEQY
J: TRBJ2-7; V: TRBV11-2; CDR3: ASSLGWTGTYEQY
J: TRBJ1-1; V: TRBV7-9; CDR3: ASSGLTEAF
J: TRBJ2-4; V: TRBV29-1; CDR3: SVPGVAKNIQY
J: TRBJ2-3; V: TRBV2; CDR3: ASSEAGGADTQY